Listed below are T cell receptor beta chains from one sample, sequenced in a study of CD8+ T cells in alopecia areata. Some clones are missing from TCRdb's copy, which holds only in-frame ones; the method was immunoSEQ multiplex PCR. Of under 150,000 clones in the sample, 56% are singletons; the top ten hold 3% to 4%. The sample was CD4+ T cells sorted from blood, taken at week 24, from a patient treated with tofacitinib. These receptors all come from a human donor with alopecia areata. Both conserved end residues are part of each CDR3. A D gene is named only where the DNA matches it firmly. Size values are once, few and many counts, or a class for expanded clones, and some rows have none.

>TRBD2|TRBJ2-7|TRBV7-8|.
CASSRGLAGIGEQYF
TGTGCCAGCAGCAGGGGACTAGCGGGAATCGGTGAGCAGTACTTC
>.|TRBJ1-1|TRBV30|few
CAWVLAGYGRAFF
TGTGCCTGGGTCCTCGCGGGTTATGGGAGAGCTTTCTTT
>.|TRBJ2-6|TRBV19|.
CASRRTGPSSGANVLTF
TGTGCCAGTAGGCGTACAGGGCCGAGCTCTGGGGCCAACGTCCTGACTTTC
>.|TRBJ2-1|TRBV30|.
CAWSRDSREQFF
TGTGCCTGGAGTAGGGACTCCCGGGAGCAGTTCTTC
>TRBD2|TRBJ2-1|TRBV5-1|.
CASSLGTSPSTNEQFF
TGCGCCAGCAGCTTGGGGACTAGCCCTTCTACCAATGAGCAGTTCTTC
>.|TRBJ1-2|TRBV4-3|.
CASSQDRIYGYTF
TGCGCCAGCAGCCAAGATCGCATCTATGGCTACACCTTC
>TRBD1|TRBJ2-2|TRBV27|.
CASSLLDRDNTGELFF
TGTGCCAGCAGTTTATTGGACAGGGACAACACCGGGGAGCTGTTTTTT
>TRBD1|TRBJ2-2|TRBV30|.
CAWSKRGLRGPGELFF
TGTGCCTGGAGTAAAAGAGGCCTTAGGGGGCCCGGGGAGCTGTTTTTT
>.|TRBJ1-2|TRBV29-1|.
CSGDYGYTF
TGCAGCGGAGACTATGGCTACACCTTC
>.|TRBJ2-1|TRBV2|.
CASRGRGGYNEQFF
TGTGCCAGCAGGGGCAGGGGAGGCTACAATGAGCAGTTCTTC
>TRBD1|TRBJ1-4|TRBV25-1|.
CASGQGNNEKLFF
TGTGCCAGTGGACAGGGGAATAATGAAAAACTGTTTTTT
>.|TRBJ1-5|TRBV23-1|few
CASSQSPEQAVSNGQPQHF
TGCGCCAGCAGTCAATCACCTGAACAGGCCGTCAGTAATGGTCAGCCCCAGCATTTT
>.|TRBJ1-2|TRBV30|few
CAWTGGPGTYTF
TGTGCCTGGACCGGGGGCCCTGGGACCTACACCTTC
>TRBD1|TRBJ2-5|TRBV2|.
CASILQGAQLEETQYF
TGTGCCAGCATACTACAGGGGGCGCAATTGGAGGAGACCCAGTACTTC
>TRBD1|TRBJ1-5|TRBV6-1|once
CASRDRGNQPQHF
TGTGCCAGCAGGGACAGGGGTAATCAGCCCCAGCATTTT
>TRBD2|TRBJ2-1|TRBV7-2|.
CASSPWTSNNEQFF
TGTGCCAGCAGCCCCTGGACTAGCAACAATGAGCAGTTCTTC
>.|TRBJ2-1|TRBV2|once
CASGFENEQFF
TGTGCCAGCGGGTTCGAGAATGAGCAGTTCTTC
>.|TRBJ2-1|TRBV7-2|few
CASSFETRKFF
TGTGCCAGCAGCTTTGAGACTAGAAAGTTCTTC
>.|TRBJ1-2|TRBV5-6|.
CASSFGQLYGYTF
TGTGCCAGCAGCTTCGGACAGCTCTATGGCTACACCTTC
>.|TRBJ1-1|TRBV5-1|.
CASSSLDTYTEAFF
TGCGCCAGCAGCTCCTTGGACACCTACACTGAAGCTTTCTTT
>TRBD2|TRBJ2-7|TRBV2|.
CASRREGSYEQYF
TGTGCCAGCAGGAGGGAGGGGTCGTACGAGCAGTACTTC
>.|TRBJ1-1|TRBV29-1|.
CSVQRMNTEAFF
TGCAGCGTCCAACGCATGAACACTGAAGCTTTCTTT
>.|TRBJ1-2|TRBV14|.
CASSLNLQGHYGYTF
TGTGCCAGCAGCCTTAACTTGCAGGGACACTATGGCTACACCTTC
>TRBD1|TRBJ2-3|TRBV5-4|.
CASSPGTAIRDTQYF
TGTGCCAGCAGCCCCGGGACAGCGATTAGAGATACGCAGTATTTT
>.|TRBJ1-1|TRBV29-1|.
CSSRGGSEAFF
TGCAGCTCAAGAGGGGGGTCTGAAGCTTTCTTT
>TRBD1|TRBJ2-6|TRBV5-1|.
CASSSGQGLALDVLTF
TGCGCCAGCTCGTCTGGACAGGGGCTTGCTCTAGACGTCCTGACTTTC
>.|TRBJ1-2|TRBV28|.
CASSQTNYGYTF
TGTGCCAGCAGTCAGACTAACTATGGCTACACCTTC
>.|TRBJ1-2|TRBV6-5|.
CASRTIGQTYGYTF
TGTGCCAGCAGAACCATCGGACAGACCTATGGCTACACCTTC
>TRBD2|TRBJ2-7|TRBV7-3|.
CASSLTLAGEQYF
TGTGCCAGCAGCTTAACTCTAGCGGGGGAGCAGTACTTC
>.|TRBJ2-3|TRBV7-2|.
CASSHSRWGLTDTQYF
TGTGCCAGCAGCCACTCCCGGTGGGGGTTGACAGATACGCAGTATTTT
>.|TRBJ2-5|TRBV18|.
CASSPPGQKETQYF
TGTGCCAGCTCACCACCGGGCCAGAAAGAGACCCAGTACTTC
>TRBD1|TRBJ1-2|TRBV5-1|.
CASSLASGGHHGYTF
TGCGCCAGCAGCTTAGCTTCAGGGGGACACCATGGCTACACCTTC
>TRBD1|TRBJ1-4|TRBV2|once
CATLRDSHNEKLFF
TGTGCCACTCTACGGGACAGCCATAATGAAAAACTGTTTTTT
>.|TRBJ2-5|TRBV18|.
CASSPPMGLGETQYF
TGTGCCAGCTCACCACCGATGGGATTGGGCGAGACCCAGTACTTC
>.|TRBJ2-7|TRBV5-1|few
CASSLDKAEQYF
TGCGCCAGCAGCTTAGACAAGGCCGAGCAGTACTTC